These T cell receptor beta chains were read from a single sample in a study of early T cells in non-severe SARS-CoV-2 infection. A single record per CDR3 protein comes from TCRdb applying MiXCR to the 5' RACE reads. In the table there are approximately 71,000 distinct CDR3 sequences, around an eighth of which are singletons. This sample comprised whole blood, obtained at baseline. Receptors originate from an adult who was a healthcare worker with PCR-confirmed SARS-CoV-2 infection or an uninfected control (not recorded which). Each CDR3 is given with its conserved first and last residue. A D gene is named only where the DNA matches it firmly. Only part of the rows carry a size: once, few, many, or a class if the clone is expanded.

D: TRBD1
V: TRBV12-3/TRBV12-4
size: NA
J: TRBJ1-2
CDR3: CASRQTGGAAYGYTF
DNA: TGTGCCAGCAGGCAAACAGGGGGCGCCGCCTATGGCTACACCTTC

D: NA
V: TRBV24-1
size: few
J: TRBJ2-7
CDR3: CATSDSGGNSYEQYF
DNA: TGTGCCACCAGTGATTCCGGTGGGAACTCCTACGAGCAGTACTTC

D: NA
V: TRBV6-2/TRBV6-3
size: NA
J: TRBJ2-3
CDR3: CASIGLRKAGATDTQYF
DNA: TGTGCCAGCATTGGACTTAGGAAGGCCGGGGCCACAGATACGCAGTATTTT

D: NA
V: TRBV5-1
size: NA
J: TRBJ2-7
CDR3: CASSFSAYYEQYF
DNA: TGCGCCAGCAGCTTCAGCGCCTATTACGAGCAGTACTTC

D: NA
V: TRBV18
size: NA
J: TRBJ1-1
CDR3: CASSPGHGDTEAFF
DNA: TGTGCCAGCTCACCAGGACATGGGGACACTGAAGCTTTCTTT

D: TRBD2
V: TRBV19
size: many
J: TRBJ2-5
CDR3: CASSRRTSGVPGTQYF
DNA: TGTGCCAGTAGTCGGAGGACTAGCGGGGTCCCGGGGACCCAGTACTTC

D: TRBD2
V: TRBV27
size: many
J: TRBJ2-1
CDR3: CASSVAGQYNEQFF
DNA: TGTGCCAGCAGTGTAGCGGGACAATACAATGAGCAGTTCTTC

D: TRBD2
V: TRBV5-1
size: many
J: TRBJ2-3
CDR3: CASSSTRTPSLAGRTDTQYF
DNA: TGCGCCAGCAGCTCCACCCGGACCCCTTCACTAGCGGGGCGCACAGATACGCAGTATTTT

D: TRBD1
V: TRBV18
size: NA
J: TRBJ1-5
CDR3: CASSPPGQANQPQHF
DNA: TGTGCCAGCTCACCACCGGGACAGGCCAATCAGCCCCAGCATTTT

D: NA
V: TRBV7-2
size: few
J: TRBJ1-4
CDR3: CASSFLGTGEKLFF
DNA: TGTGCCAGCAGCTTTTTGGGCACGGGTGAAAAACTGTTTTTT

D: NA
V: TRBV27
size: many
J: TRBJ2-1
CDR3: CASSSSGYNEQFF
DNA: TGTGCCAGCAGTTCCTCAGGGTACAATGAGCAGTTCTTC

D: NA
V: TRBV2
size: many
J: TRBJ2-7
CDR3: CATRDLAYEQYF
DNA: TGTGCCACGCGGGACCTTGCCTACGAGCAGTACTTC

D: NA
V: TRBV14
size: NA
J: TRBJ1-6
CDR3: CASSQATYSPLHF
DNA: TGTGCCAGCAGCCAAGCCACCTATTCACCCCTCCACTTT

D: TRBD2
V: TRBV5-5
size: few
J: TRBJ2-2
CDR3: CASSLFTSGGTGELFF
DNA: TGTGCCAGCAGCTTGTTTACTAGCGGGGGCACCGGGGAGCTGTTTTTT

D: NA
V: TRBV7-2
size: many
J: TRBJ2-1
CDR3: CASSSNSGLGNEQFF
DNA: TGTGCCAGCAGCTCGAACTCGGGCCTCGGCAATGAGCAGTTCTTC

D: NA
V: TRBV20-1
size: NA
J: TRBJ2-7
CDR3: CSASQPGDEQYF
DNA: TGCAGTGCTAGTCAGCCGGGCGACGAGCAGTACTTC

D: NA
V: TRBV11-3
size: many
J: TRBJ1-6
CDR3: CASSLLYNSPLHF
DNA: TGTGCCAGCAGCTTACTATATAATTCACCCCTCCACTTT

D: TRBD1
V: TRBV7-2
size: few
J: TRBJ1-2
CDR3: CASSLGDRNYGYTF
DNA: TGTGCCAGCAGCTTAGGGGACAGAAACTATGGCTACACCTTC

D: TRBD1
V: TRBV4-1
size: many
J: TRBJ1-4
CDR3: CASSQDGQGSEKLFF
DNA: TGCGCCAGCAGCCAAGACGGACAGGGGAGCGAAAAACTGTTTTTT

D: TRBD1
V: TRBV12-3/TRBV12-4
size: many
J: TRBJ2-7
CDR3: CASSPTQGATPQYF
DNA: TGTGCCAGCAGCCCTACACAGGGGGCGACCCCCCAGTACTTC

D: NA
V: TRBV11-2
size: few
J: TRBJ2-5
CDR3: CASSLGGVGHQETQYF
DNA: TGTGCCAGCAGCTTAGGCGGGGTGGGACACCAAGAGACCCAGTACTTC

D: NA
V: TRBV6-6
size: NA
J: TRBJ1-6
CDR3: CASSYSGPQLVSPLHF
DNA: TGTGCCAGCAGTTACTCCGGGCCACAGCTAGTTTCACCCCTCCACTTT

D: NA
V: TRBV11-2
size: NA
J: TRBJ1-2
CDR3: CASSLPVGGYVYGYTF
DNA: TGTGCCAGCAGCCTCCCGGTAGGGGGTTATGTTTATGGCTACACCTTC

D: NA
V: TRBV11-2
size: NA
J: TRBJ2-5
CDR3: CASSFSGQETQYF
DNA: TGTGCCAGCAGCTTTAGCGGCCAAGAGACCCAGTACTTC

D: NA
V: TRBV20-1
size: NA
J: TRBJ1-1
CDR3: CSASQGGISEAFF
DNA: TGCAGTGCTAGCCAGGGCGGTATCTCTGAAGCTTTCTTT

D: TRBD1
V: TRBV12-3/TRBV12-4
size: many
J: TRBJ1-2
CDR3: CASNRQGGYGYTF
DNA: TGTGCCAGCAACCGACAGGGCGGCTATGGCTACACCTTC

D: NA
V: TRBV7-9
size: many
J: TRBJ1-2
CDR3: CASSRPEGVPYGYTF
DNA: TGTGCCAGCAGCCGCCCCGAGGGGGTACCCTATGGCTACACCTTC

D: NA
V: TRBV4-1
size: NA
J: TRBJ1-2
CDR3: CVSSQDQGYGYTF
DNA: TGCGTCAGCAGCCAAGATCAGGGGTATGGCTACACCTTC